This paragraph covers one T cell receptor (beta chain) sequence. Its antigen remains unidentified. The germline V and J ends were trimmed by 7 bases and 1 base, with 13 bases remaining between them. The CDR3 extends over 14 amino acids. The entry originates in a study of T-cell reconstitution after alpha-beta-depleted transplantation in children. Study results and limitations: T-cell numbers and diversity one year post-transplant derived largely from freshly generated T cells. Expanded graft clones, several hundred of them, were reportedly the source of alpha-beta T cells about two months after transplant. There were some patients whose high TCRbeta diversity at day 60 came from surviving recipient T cells and thymic progenitors.

Preparing the TCRbeta library involved the use of unique molecular identifiers. TCRdb called the PCR reads again in MiXCR, with one record for every CDR3 protein. The profile shows about 340,000 distinct CDR3 sequences, around 15% of them singletons. The origin of this receptor is a male patient between 2 and 10 years old who had a stem cell transplant for acute lymphoblastic leukemia, so the T cells may come from the graft donor. This sequence joins TRBV12-3 or TRBV12-4 and TRBJ1-1, with D maybe TRBD1 (5 bases). This material consisted of PBMCs, mostly from graft donor cells, taken 360 days after TCRalphabeta/CD19-depleted stem cell transplant. CDR3 amino acids: CASTQPGQNTEAFF. The CDR3 DNA follows: TGTGCCAGCACTCAGCCCGGACAGAACACTGAAGCTTTCTTT.